This TCR beta chain is from a study of shared clonotypes between healthy human individuals. Turning to the study itself: Each donor contributed plates that comprised three CD4 naive, three CD4 memory, two CD8 naive and one CD8 memory.

This clone has a single count. Its cognate antigen is unknown. Trimming took 0 bases from V and 8 from J, leaving 16 bases between them. This CDR3 region has 16 residues. CDR1 and CDR2 (germline): LNHDA, SQIVND (reference sequence). The assay ran at deep level. Generated by immunoSEQ multiplex PCR, the TCRdb table keeps only in-frame clones and is missing some. The data show 600,000 or so clones, 85% to 95% seen once. The naive CD8 population came from CD45RO-negative cells selected for CCR7, without terminally differentiated effector memory CD45RA+ cells. Points from the study as a whole: Naive subsets usually exceeded memory subsets in estimated richness. Clonotype sharing across several donors was observed for about 5.2% of naive CD4 clonotypes.

This receptor was obtained from a woman in her 30s in good health. This rearrangement joins TRBV19 to TRBJ1-4; D is uncertain. Sequenced material: naive CD8+ T cells sorted from blood. This CDR3 reads CASSIDRPTPSEKLFF. The CDR3 DNA sequence: TGTGCCAGTAGTATAGATCGGCCCACGCCGAGCGAAAAACTGTTTTTT.